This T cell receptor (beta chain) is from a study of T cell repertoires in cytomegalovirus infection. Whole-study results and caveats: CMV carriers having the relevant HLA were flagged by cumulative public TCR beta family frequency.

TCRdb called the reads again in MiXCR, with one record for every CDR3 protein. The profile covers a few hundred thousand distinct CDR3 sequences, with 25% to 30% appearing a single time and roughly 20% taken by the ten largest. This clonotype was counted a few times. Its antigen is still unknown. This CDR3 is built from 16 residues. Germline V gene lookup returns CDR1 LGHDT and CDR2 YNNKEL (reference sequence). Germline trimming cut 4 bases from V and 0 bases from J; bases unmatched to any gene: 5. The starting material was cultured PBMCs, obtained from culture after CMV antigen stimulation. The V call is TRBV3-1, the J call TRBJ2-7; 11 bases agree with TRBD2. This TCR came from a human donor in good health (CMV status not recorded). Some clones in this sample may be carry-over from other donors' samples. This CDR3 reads CASSLSSGRNSYEQYF. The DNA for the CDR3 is TGTGCCAGCAGCCTATCTAGCGGGAGGAACTCCTACGAGCAGTACTTC.